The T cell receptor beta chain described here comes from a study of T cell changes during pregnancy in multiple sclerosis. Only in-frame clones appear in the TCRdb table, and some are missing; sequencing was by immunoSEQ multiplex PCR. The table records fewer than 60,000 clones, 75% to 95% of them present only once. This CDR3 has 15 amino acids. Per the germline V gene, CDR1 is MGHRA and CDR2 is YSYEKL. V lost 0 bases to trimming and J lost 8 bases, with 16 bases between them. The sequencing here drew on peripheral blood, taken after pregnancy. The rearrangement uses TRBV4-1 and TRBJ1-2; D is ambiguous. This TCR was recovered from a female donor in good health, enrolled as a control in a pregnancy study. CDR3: CASSQDGGPLGGYTF. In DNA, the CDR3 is TGCGCCAGCAGCCAAGATGGAGGCCCTTTGGGCGGCTACACCTTC.